This entry lists 5 T cell receptor beta chains sequenced from one sample in a study of blood T cells in healthy people across ages. With a J-beta primer mix and a sample-barcoded 5' primer, a second PCR ran about 7 to 12 cycles. TCRdb reprocessed the 5' RACE reads with MiXCR, giving one entry per CDR3 protein. Of about 1,000,000 distinct CDR3 sequences detected, 40% to 50% appear once; the ten largest clones hold 15% to 20%. Material: blood. These receptors were collected from a woman aged 55-70 years in good health.

This sequence joins TRBV11-2 and TRBJ1-5, with TRBD1 matching 9 bases. Germline V CDR1 and CDR2: SGHAT, FQNNGV. With 5 bases clipped from V and 9 bases from J, the junction kept 8 bases outside the gene matches. The CDR3 runs to 14 residues. The CDR3 loop is CASSHDRGGSPQHF. CDR3 coding DNA: TGTGCCAGCAGCCATGACAGGGGGGGTTCGCCCCAGCATTTT.

This clonotype was seen more than once but under ten times. The J gene is TRBJ2-1, the V gene TRBV6-6; 10 positions agree with TRBD2. Germline lookup yields CDR1 MNHNY and CDR2 SVGAGI (reference sequence). J lost 2 bases, V lost 6 bases, and 4 bases had no gene match. The length of the CDR3 is 15 residues. The CDR3 sequence: CASRPSGSTYNEQFF. Here the CDR3 DNA reads TGTGCCAGCAGACCTAGCGGGAGTACCTACAATGAGCAGTTCTTC.

In its sample, this clonotype was seen once. Germline and junction disagree at one end, which may indicate a read error. The chain recombines TRBV5-1 with TRBJ2-4; the D is unclear. The end of the DNA fits TRBJ2-7 better, so the J call may be wrong. Germline CDR1 SGHRS, CDR2 YFSETQ. CDR3 size: 14 residues. The CDR3 region has the DNA TGCGCCAGCACCTTGCGTTCCATGGGTGGCGAGCAGTACTTC. Translation: CASTLRSMGGEQYF.

This chain joins TRBV9 and TRBJ2-3; the D gene is possibly TRBD2 (5 bases). Deletions cut 3 bases from V and 4 bases from J, with 15 bases between. Germline V gene data show CDR1 as SGDLS and CDR2 as YYNGEE. CDR3 size: 15 residues. CDR3 in DNA: TGTGCCAGCAGCGGGACTCGCGAGGATGCAGATACGCAGTATTTT. It encodes CASSGTREDADTQYF.

In nucleotides, the CDR3 is TGCAGCGCCATTGTGGCGGGAGACTTCTACGAGCAGTACTTC. It yields the protein CSAIVAGDFYEQYF. This sequence joins TRBV29-1 and TRBJ2-7; 7 bases align to TRBD2. CDR1 is SQVTM and CDR2 is ANQGSEA in the germline V gene. The CDR3 is 14 amino acids. Trimming cost V 7 bases and J 3 bases; bases outside gene matches: 12.